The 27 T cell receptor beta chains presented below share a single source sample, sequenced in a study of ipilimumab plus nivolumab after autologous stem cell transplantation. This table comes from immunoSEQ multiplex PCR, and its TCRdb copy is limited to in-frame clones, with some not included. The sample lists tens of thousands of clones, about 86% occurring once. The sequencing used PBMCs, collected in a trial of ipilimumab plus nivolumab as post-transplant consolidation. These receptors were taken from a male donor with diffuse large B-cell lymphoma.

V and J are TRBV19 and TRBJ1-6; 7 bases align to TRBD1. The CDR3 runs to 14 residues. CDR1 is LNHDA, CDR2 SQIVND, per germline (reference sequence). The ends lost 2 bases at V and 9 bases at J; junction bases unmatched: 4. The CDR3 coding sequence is TGTGCCAGTAGTATAACAGGGGTGAGTTCACCCCTCCACTTT. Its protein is CASSITGVSSPLHF. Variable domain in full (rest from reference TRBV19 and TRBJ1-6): DGGITQSPKYLFRKEGQNVTLSCEQNLNHDAMYWYRQDPGQGLRLIYYSQIVNDFQKGDIAEGYSVSREKKESFPLTVTSAQKNPTAFYLCASSITGVSSPLHFGNGTRLTVT.

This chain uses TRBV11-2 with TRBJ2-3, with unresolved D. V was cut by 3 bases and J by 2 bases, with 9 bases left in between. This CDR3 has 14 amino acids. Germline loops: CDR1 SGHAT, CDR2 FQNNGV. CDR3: CASSFLPTTDTQYF. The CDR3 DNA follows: TGTGCCAGCAGCTTTTTGCCTACCACAGATACGCAGTATTTT.

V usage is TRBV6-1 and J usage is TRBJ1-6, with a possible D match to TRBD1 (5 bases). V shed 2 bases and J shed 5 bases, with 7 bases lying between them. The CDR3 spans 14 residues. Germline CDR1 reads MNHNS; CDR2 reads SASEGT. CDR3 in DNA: TGTGCCAGCAGTGAAAGGGGCAATAATTCACCCCTCCACTTT. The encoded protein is CASSERGNNSPLHF.

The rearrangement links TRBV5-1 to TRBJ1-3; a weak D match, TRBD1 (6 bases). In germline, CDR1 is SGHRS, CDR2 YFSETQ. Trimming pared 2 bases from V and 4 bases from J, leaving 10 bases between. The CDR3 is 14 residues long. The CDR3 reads CASSFGTLGNTIYF. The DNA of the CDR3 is TGCGCCAGCAGCTTCGGGACACTGGGAAACACCATATATTTT.

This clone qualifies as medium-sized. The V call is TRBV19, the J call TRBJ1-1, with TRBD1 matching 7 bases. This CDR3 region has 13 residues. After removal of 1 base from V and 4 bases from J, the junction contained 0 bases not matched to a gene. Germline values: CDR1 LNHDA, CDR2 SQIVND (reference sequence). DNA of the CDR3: TGTGCCAGTAGTATAGGACAGGGCACTGAAGCTTTCTTT. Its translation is CASSIGQGTEAFF. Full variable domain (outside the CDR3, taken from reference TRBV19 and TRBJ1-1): DGGITQSPKYLFRKEGQNVTLSCEQNLNHDAMYWYRQDPGQGLRLIYYSQIVNDFQKGDIAEGYSVSREKKESFPLTVTSAQKNPTAFYLCASSIGQGTEAFFGQGTRLTVV.

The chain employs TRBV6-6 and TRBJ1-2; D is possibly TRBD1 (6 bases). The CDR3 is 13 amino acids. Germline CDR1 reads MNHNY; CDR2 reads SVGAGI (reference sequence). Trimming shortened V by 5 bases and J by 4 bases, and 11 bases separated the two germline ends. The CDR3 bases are TGTGCCAGCAGTAAAACAGGGTCCTATGGCTACACCTTC. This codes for CASSKTGSYGYTF.

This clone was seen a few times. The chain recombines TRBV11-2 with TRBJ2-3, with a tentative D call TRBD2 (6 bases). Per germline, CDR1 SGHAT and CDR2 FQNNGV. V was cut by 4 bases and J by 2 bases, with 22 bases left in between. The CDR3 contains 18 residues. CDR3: CASSSPGPSVDYTDTQYF. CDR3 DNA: TGTGCCAGCAGCTCGCCGGGGCCTAGCGTCGATTACACAGATACGCAGTATTTT.

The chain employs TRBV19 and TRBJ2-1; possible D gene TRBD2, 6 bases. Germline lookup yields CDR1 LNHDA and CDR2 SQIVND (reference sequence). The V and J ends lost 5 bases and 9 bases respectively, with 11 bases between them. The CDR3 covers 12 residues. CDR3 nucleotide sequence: TGTGCCAGTAGTCCGGGCGGGACTGAGCAGTTCTTC. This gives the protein CASSPGGTEQFF.

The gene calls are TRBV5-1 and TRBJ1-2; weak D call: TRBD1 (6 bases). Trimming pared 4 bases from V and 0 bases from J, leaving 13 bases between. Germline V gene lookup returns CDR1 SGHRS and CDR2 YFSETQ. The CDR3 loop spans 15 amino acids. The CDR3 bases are TGCGCCAGCAGCCCCTGGACAGTAGCTAACTATGGCTACACCTTC. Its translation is CASSPWTVANYGYTF.

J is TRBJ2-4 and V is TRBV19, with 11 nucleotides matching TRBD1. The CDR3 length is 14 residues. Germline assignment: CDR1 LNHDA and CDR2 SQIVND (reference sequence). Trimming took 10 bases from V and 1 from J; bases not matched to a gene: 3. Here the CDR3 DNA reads TGTGCCACACGGGACAGGGGGGCCAAAAACATTCAGTACTTC. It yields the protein CATRDRGAKNIQYF.

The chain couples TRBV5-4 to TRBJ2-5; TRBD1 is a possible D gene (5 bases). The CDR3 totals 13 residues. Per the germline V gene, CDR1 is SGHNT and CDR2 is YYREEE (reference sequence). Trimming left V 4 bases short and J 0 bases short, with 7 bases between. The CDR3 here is CASSVGDQETQYF. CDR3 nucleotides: TGTGCCAGCAGCGTAGGGGACCAAGAGACCCAGTACTTC.

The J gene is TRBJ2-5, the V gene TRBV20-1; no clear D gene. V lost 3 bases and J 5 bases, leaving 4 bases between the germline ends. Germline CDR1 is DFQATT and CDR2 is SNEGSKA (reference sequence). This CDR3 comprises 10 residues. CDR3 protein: CSASEETQYF. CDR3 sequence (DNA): TGCAGTGCTAGTGAGGAGACCCAGTACTTC.

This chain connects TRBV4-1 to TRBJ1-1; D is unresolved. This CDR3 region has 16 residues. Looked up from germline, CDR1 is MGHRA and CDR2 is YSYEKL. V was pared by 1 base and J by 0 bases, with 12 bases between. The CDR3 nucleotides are TGCGCCAGCAGCCAAGCGTTGACAAACATGAACACTGAAGCTTTCTTT. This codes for CASSQALTNMNTEAFF.

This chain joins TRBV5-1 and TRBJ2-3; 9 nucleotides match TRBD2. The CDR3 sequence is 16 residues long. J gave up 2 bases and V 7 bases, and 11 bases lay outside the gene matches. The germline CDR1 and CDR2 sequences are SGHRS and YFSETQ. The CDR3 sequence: CASSKISGGDTDTQYF. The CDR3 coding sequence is TGCGCCAGCTCGAAAATTAGCGGGGGAGACACAGATACGCAGTATTTT.

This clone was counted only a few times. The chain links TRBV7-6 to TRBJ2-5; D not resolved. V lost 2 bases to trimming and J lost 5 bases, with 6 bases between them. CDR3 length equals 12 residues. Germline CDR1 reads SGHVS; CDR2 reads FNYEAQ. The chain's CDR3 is CASSLIWETQYF. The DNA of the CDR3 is TGTGCCAGCAGCTTAATTTGGGAGACCCAGTACTTC.

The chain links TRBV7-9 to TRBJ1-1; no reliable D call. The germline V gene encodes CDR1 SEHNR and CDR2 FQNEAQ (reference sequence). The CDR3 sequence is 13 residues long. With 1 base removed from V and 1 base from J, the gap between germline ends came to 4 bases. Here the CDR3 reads CASSLEGNTEAFF. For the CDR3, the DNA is TGTGCCAGCAGCTTAGAGGGGAACACTGAAGCTTTCTTT.

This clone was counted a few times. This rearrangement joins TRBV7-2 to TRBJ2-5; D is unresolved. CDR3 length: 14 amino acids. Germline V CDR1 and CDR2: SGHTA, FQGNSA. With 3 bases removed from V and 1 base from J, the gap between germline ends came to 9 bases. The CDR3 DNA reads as TGTGCCAGCAGCTTTTTTCTAGGCCAAGAGACCCAGTACTTC. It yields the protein CASSFFLGQETQYF.

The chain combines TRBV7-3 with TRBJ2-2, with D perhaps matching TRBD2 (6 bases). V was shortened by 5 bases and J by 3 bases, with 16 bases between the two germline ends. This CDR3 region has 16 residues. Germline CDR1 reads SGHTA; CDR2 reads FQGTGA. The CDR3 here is CASSQVPSGDTGELFF. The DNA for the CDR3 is TGTGCCAGCAGCCAAGTCCCCTCGGGGGACACCGGGGAGCTGTTTTTT.

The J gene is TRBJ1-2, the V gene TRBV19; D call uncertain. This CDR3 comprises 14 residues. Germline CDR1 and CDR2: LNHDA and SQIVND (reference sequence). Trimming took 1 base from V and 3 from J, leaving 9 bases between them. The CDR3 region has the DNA TGTGCCAGTAGTATAGGTGACGGATACTATGGCTACACCTTC. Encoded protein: CASSIGDGYYGYTF. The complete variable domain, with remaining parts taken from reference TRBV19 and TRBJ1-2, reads DGGITQSPKYLFRKEGQNVTLSCEQNLNHDAMYWYRQDPGQGLRLIYYSQIVNDFQKGDIAEGYSVSREKKESFPLTVTSAQKNPTAFYLCASSIGDGYYGYTFGSGTRLTVV.

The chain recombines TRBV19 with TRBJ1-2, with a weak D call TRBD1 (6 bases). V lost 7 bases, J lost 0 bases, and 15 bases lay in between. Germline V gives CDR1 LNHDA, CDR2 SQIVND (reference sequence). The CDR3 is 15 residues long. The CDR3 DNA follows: TGTGCCAGTACCCCGAACGCAGGGGCTAACTATGGCTACACCTTC. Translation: CASTPNAGANYGYTF.

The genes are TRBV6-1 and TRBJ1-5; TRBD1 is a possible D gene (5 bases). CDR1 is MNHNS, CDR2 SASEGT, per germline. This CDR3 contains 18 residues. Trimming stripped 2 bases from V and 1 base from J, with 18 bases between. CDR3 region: CASSESLRGLQSNQPQHF. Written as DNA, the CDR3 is TGTGCCAGCAGTGAATCTCTTAGGGGTCTGCAGAGCAATCAGCCCCAGCATTTT.

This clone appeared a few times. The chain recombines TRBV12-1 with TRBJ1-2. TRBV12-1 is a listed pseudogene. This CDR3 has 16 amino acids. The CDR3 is CASSPSYTGANYGYTF. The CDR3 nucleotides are TGTGCCAGCAGCCCCTCCTACACCGGAGCTAACTATGGCTACACCTTC.

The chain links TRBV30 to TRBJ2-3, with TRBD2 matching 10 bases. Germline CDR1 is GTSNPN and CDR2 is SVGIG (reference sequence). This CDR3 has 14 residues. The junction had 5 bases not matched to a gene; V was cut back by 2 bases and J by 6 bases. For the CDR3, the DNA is TGTGCCTGGAGTACTAGCGGGGTCCGGGATACGCAGTATTTT. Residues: CAWSTSGVRDTQYF.

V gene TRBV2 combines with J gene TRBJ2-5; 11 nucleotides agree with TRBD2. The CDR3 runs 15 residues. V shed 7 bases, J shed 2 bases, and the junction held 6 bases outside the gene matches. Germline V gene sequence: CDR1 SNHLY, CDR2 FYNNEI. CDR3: CASTGASGGQETQYF. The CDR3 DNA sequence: TGTGCCAGCACTGGGGCTAGCGGGGGGCAAGAGACCCAGTACTTC.

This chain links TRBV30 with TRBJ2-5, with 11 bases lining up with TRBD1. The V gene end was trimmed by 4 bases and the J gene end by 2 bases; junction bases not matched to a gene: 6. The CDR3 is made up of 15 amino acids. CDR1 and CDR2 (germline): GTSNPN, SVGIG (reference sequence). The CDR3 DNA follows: TGTGCCTGGACGGGACAGGGGGGTAGGCAAGAGACCCAGTACTTC. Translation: CAWTGQGGRQETQYF.

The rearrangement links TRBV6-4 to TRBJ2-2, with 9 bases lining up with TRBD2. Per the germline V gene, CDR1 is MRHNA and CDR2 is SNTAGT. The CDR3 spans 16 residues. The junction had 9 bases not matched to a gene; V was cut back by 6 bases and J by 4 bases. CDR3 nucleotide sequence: TGTGCCAGCAGCTCCTCCGGGACTAGCCCCACCGGGGAGCTGTTTTTT. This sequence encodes CASSSSGTSPTGELFF.

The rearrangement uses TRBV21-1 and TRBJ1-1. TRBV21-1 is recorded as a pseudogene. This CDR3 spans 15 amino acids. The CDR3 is CASSKLGDVNTEAFF. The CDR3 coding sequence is TGTGCCAGCAGCAAACTCGGGGATGTGAACACTGAAGCTTTCTTT.